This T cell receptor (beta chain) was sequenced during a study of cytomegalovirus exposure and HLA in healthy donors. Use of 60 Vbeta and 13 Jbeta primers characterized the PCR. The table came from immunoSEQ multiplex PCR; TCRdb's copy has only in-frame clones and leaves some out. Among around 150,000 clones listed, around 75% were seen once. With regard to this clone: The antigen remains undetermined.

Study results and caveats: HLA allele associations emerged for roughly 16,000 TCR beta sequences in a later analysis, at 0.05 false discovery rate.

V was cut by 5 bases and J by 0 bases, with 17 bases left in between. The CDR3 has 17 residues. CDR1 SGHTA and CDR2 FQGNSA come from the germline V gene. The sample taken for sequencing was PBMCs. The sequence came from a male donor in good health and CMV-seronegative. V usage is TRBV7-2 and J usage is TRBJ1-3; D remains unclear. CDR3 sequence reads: CASSIVGGSFSGNTIYF. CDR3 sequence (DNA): TGTGCCAGCAGCATAGTGGGAGGTTCATTCTCTGGAAACACCATATATTTT.